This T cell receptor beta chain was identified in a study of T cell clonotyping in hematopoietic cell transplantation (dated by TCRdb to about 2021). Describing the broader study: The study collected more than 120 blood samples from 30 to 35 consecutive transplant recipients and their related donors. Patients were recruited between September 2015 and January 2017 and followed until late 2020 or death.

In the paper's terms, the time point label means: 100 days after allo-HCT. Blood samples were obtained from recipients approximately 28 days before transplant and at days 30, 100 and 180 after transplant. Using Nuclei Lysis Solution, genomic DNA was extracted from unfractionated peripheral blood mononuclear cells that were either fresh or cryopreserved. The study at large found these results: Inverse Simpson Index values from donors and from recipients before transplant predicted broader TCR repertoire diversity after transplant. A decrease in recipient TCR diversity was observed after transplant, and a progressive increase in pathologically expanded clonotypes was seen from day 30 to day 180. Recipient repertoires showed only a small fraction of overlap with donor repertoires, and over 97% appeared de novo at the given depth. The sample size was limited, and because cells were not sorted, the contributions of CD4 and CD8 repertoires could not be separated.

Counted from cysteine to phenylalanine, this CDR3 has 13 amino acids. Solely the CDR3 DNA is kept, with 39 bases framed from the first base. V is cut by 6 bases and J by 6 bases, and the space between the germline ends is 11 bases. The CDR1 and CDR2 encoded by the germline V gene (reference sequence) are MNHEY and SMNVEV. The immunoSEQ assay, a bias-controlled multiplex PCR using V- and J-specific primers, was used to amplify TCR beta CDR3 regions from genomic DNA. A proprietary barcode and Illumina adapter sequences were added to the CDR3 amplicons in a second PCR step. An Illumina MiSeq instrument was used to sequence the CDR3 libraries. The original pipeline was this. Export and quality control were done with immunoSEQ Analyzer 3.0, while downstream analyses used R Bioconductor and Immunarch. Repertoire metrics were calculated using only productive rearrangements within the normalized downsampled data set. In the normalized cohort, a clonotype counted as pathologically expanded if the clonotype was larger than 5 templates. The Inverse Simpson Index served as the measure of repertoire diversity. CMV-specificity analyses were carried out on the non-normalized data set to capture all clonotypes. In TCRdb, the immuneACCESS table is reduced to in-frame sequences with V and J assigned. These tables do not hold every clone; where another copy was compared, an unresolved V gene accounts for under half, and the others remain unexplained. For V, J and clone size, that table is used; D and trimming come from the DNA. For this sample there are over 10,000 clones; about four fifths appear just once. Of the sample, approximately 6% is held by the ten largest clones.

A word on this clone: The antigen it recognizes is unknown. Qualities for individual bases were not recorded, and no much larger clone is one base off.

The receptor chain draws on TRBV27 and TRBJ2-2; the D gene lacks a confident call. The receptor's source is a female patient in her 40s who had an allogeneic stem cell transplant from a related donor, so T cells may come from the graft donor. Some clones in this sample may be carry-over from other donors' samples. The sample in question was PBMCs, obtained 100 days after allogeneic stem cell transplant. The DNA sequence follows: TGTGCCAGCAGGCCAGGTGTAGCCGGGGAGCTGTTTTTT. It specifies CASRPGVAGELFF.